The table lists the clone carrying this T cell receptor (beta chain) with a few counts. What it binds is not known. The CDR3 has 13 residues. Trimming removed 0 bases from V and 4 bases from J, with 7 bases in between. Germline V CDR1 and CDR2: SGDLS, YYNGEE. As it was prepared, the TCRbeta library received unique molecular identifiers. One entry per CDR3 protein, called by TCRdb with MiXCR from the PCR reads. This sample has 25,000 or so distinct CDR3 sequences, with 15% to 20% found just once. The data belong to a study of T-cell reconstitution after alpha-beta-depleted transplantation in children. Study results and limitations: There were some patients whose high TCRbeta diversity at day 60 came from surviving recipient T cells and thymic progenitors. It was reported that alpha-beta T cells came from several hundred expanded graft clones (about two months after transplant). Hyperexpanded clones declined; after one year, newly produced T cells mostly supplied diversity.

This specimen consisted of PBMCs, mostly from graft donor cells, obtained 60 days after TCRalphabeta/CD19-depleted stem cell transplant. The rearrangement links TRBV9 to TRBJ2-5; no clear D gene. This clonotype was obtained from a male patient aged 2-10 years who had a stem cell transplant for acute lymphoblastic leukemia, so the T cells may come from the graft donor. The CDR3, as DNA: TGTGCCAGCAGCGTAGGACCCCCAGAGACCCAGTACTTC. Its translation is CASSVGPPETQYF.